This TCR beta chain is drawn from a study of cytomegalovirus exposure and HLA in healthy donors. The primer mix had 60 Vbeta and 13 Jbeta primers. Assay used: immunoSEQ multiplex PCR; TCRdb lists only in-frame clones, some missing. Of 95,000 to 110,000 clones in the sample, 10% are singletons; the top ten hold around 5.9%. The V end was cut by 5 bases, the J end by 6 bases, with 11 bases between. Germline V lookup: CDR1 LNHNV, CDR2 YYDKDF (reference sequence). The CDR3 has 13 amino acids. Whole-study findings and limits: The CMV antigen specificity of a few CMV-associated chains was confirmed through in vitro analysis.

This clone was picked up a small number of times. Its specificity is not known. Donors in the study were healthy people who gave bone marrow. Sequencing input: PBMCs. This clonotype originated in a man between 40 and 49 years old in good health and CMV-seropositive. The V gene is TRBV15, the J gene TRBJ2-1; D not certain. Written as DNA, the CDR3 is TGTGCCACCAGCCCACGGCCGGGCAATGAGCAGTTCTTC. Translated, it gives CATSPRPGNEQFF.